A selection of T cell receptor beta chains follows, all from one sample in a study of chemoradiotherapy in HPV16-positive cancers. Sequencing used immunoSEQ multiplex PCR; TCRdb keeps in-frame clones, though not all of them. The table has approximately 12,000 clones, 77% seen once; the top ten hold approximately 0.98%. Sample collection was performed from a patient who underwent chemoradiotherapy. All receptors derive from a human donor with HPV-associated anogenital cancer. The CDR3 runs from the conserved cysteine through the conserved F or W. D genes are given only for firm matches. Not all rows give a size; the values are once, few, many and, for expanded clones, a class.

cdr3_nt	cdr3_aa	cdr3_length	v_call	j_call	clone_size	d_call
TGCGCCAGCAGCATGGGACAGGGGGCGATTGAAAAACTGTTTTTT	CASSMGQGAIEKLFF	15	TRBV5-1	TRBJ1-4	few	TRBD1
TGTGCCAGCTCCCCCTCTAACGGCGGACTATCAAGCGATACGCAGTATTTT	CASSPSNGGLSSDTQYF	17	TRBV18	TRBJ2-3	NA	NA
TGTGCCAGCTCGGGACAGGGACCTCAGCCCCAGCATTTT	CASSGQGPQPQHF	13	TRBV27	TRBJ1-5	NA	TRBD1
TGCGCCAGCAGTCCCAGGGCAGCTCAAGTCTCTGAAGCTTTCTTT	CASSPRAAQVSEAFF	15	TRBV4-1	TRBJ1-1	NA	NA
TGTGCCAGCGGCTGGGGGCACCGGGGCAATCAGCCCCAGCATTTT	CASGWGHRGNQPQHF	15	TRBV28	TRBJ1-5	NA	NA
TGTGCCAGCAGCTTAGCAGGGGGGTGGGGAAGTAATGAGCAGTTCTTC	CASSLAGGWGSNEQFF	16	TRBV7-2	TRBJ2-1	NA	NA
TGTGCCAGCAGCTTGGTAGCCAGGGATGGCTACACCTTC	CASSLVARDGYTF	13	TRBV5-6	TRBJ1-2	NA	NA
TGTGCCAGCAGTCCCTATACCGGGACAGGGGGGGATGGCTACACCTTC	CASSPYTGTGGDGYTF	16	TRBV28	TRBJ1-2	NA	TRBD1
TGTGCCAGCAGTTTAACTACAGGACAAGCCTACGAGCAGTACTTC	CASSLTTGQAYEQYF	15	TRBV28	TRBJ2-7	once	NA
TGCGCCAGTTGGCTCATAGCGGGAGGAAGTGGGGAGCTGTTTTTT	CASWLIAGGSGELFF	15	TRBV10-2	TRBJ2-2	NA	TRBD2
TGTGCCAGCAGTCCCAGCAAGGGCTGGGGAAACACCATATATTTT	CASSPSKGWGNTIYF	15	TRBV28	TRBJ1-3	NA	NA
TGTGCCAGCACCCTTAGCCGGAGCTCCTACAATGAGCAGTTCTTC	CASTLSRSSYNEQFF	15	TRBV27	TRBJ2-1	NA	NA
TGCGCCAGCAGCCAAGGAACAGCGGGAGGGCCGAGCAATGAGCAGTTCTTC	CASSQGTAGGPSNEQFF	17	TRBV4-3	TRBJ2-1	NA	TRBD2
TGCGCCAGCAGCCACGGGGACAGGGGGAGTGGCAATGAGCAGTTCTTC	CASSHGDRGSGNEQFF	16	TRBV5-1	TRBJ2-1	NA	TRBD1
TGTGCCAGCACCTCATTGGCTAGCGGGAGCTACGAGCAGTACTTC	CASTSLASGSYEQYF	15	TRBV27	TRBJ2-7	NA	TRBD2
TGTGCCAGCAGTGCACCAACAGTCCGGCACACTGAAGCTTTCTTT	CASSAPTVRHTEAFF	15	TRBV6-6	TRBJ1-1	NA	NA
TGTGCCAGCAGCGAGAGACTAGGGCCAGATACGCAGTATTTT	CASSERLGPDTQYF	14	TRBV5-4	TRBJ2-3	NA	NA
TGTGCCAGCAGCTTAGAGGGCCGCGGGTACGAGCAGTACTTC	CASSLEGRGYEQYF	14	TRBV7-6	TRBJ2-7	few	NA
TGTGCCAGCAGTGAAGCGCCTCAGAGGGGCTACACCTTC	CASSEAPQRGYTF	13	TRBV6-1	TRBJ1-2	NA	NA
TGCGCCAGCAGTGAGTCGCCTAGCGGGTCCCCCTCCTACGAGCAGTACTTC	CASSESPSGSPSYEQYF	17	TRBV10-1	TRBJ2-7	NA	TRBD2
TGTGCCAGCAGTTTTAGACTAGCGGGAGGAGTCTACGAGCAGTACTTC	CASSFRLAGGVYEQYF	16	TRBV28	TRBJ2-7	NA	TRBD2
TGCGCCAGCAGCCAAGGGATCTTAAGCTCCTACGAGCAGTACTTC	CASSQGILSSYEQYF	15	TRBV4-1	TRBJ2-7	NA	NA
NA	CASSKVGPGNTDTQYF	16	TRBV21-1	TRBJ2-3	NA	NA
TGTGCCATCAGTGGGACAGGGTCTGCTAATGGCTACACCTTC	CAISGTGSANGYTF	14	TRBV10-3	TRBJ1-2	NA	TRBD1
TGTGCCAGCAGGGGCGGACTAGGGGGCACAGATACGCAGTATTTT	CASRGGLGGTDTQYF	15	TRBV5-6	TRBJ2-3	once	TRBD2
TGTGCCAGCAGAGGTCTGCGGTACAATGAGCAGTTCTTC	CASRGLRYNEQFF	13	TRBV6-1	TRBJ2-1	once	NA
TGCAGCGCGAGGGACTTCTACGAGCAGTACTTC	CSARDFYEQYF	11	TRBV29-1	TRBJ2-7	NA	NA
TGCGCCAGCAGCCAAGGACAGGGAAATGAAAAACTGTTTTTT	CASSQGQGNEKLFF	14	TRBV4-3	TRBJ1-4	NA	TRBD1
TGTGCCAGCTCACCGGGGGACGAGCAGTACTTC	CASSPGDEQYF	11	TRBV18	TRBJ2-7	NA	NA
TGTGCCAGCCGCGGGTCAACTAACTATGGCTACACCTTC	CASRGSTNYGYTF	13	TRBV18	TRBJ1-2	few	NA
TGTGCCAGCAGTGGTTTGGCTAGCGGGGGGCAAGAGACCCAGTACTTC	CASSGLASGGQETQYF	16	TRBV6-1	TRBJ2-5	NA	TRBD2
TGTGCCAGTAGTGGGGGCGGAGGGCAGCCCCAGCATTTT	CASSGGGGQPQHF	13	TRBV19	TRBJ1-5	NA	NA
TGTGCCAGCAGCTTTGACCCCCCTGGTGGGACCGGGGAGCTGTTTTTT	CASSFDPPGGTGELFF	16	TRBV7-6	TRBJ2-2	NA	NA
TGTGCCAGCAGCCAGGGCCTGGGGGGGCCTTACAATGAGCAGTTCTTC	CASSQGLGGPYNEQFF	16	TRBV25-1	TRBJ2-1	NA	NA
TGTGCCACCAGCCCCGGAGGGGATCAATATCAGCCCCAGCATTTT	CATSPGGDQYQPQHF	15	TRBV15	TRBJ1-5	few	NA
TGTGCCAGCAGTTGGAAACTAGCGGGAGGTGTCAAAAACATTCAGTACTTC	CASSWKLAGGVKNIQYF	17	TRBV28	TRBJ2-4	NA	TRBD2
TGTGCCAGCAGCTTAGAGACGGGGGTGGACACTGAAGCTTTCTTT	CASSLETGVDTEAFF	15	TRBV7-2	TRBJ1-1	NA	NA
TGTGCCAGCAGCGTAGACGGGGGTTTCTATGGCTACACCTTC	CASSVDGGFYGYTF	14	TRBV9	TRBJ1-2	NA	NA
TGTGCCATCAGCCTGACAGTCTCTGGGGCCAACGTCCTGACTTTC	CAISLTVSGANVLTF	15	TRBV10-3	TRBJ2-6	NA	NA
TGCAGCGCCAGTCAGGGGGGCACCGGGGAGCTGTTTTTT	CSASQGGTGELFF	13	TRBV29-1	TRBJ2-2	NA	NA
TGTGCCAGCAGTTCCGGGACAGGGGGCGGCTACACCTTC	CASSSGTGGGYTF	13	TRBV6-1	TRBJ1-2	NA	TRBD1
TGTGCCTGGGACCTAGCGGGAGGGGGCCTTCAAGAGACCCAGTACTTC	CAWDLAGGGLQETQYF	16	TRBV30	TRBJ2-5	few	TRBD2